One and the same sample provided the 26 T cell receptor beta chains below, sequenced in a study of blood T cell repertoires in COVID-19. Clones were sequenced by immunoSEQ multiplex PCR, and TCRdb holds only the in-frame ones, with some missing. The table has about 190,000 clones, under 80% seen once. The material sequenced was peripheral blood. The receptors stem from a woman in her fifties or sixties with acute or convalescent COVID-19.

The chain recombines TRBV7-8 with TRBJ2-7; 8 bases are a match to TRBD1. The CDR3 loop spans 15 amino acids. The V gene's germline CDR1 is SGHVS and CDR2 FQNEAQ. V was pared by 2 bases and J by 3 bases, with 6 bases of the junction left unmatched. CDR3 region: CASSLQGANVYEQYF. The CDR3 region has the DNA TGTGCCAGCAGCTTACAGGGGGCCAACGTCTACGAGCAGTACTTC.

The CDR3 DNA reads TGTGCCAGCAGTTCTCAACCTAGGGGCACCATATATTTT. It translates to CASSSQPRGTIYF. The rearrangement joins TRBV28 to TRBJ1-3; the D gene is possibly TRBD1 (5 bases). This CDR3 region has 13 residues. V gave up 4 bases and J gave up 9 bases, with 13 bases separating them. CDR1 MDHEN and CDR2 SYDVKM come from the germline V gene.

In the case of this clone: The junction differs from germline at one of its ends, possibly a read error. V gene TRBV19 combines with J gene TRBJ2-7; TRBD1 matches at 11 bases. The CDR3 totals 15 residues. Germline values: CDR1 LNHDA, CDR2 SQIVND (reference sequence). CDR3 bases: TGTGCCAGTAGTAGCCGACGGACAGGGGGCTACGGGCAGTACTTC. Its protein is CASSSRRTGGYGQYF.

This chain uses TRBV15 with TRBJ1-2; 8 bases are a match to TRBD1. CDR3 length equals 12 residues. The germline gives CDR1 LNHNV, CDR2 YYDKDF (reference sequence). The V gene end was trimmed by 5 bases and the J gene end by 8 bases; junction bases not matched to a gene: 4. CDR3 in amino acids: CATSGRQGGYTF. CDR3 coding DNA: TGTGCCACCAGCGGCCGACAGGGGGGCTACACCTTC.

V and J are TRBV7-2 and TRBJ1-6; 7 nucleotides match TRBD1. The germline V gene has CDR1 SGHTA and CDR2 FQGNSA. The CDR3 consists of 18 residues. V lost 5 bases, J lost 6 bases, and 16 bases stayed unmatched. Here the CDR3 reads CASSPRLGQPMGNSPLHF. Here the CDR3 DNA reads TGTGCCAGCAGCCCCCGGCTGGGACAGCCTATGGGTAATTCACCCCTCCACTTT.

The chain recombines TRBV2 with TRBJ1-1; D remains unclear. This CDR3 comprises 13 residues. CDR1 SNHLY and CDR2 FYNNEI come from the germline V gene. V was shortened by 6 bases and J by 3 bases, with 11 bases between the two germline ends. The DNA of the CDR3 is TGTGCCAGCAGGACTACCCCGGACACTGAAGCTTTCTTT. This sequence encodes CASRTTPDTEAFF.

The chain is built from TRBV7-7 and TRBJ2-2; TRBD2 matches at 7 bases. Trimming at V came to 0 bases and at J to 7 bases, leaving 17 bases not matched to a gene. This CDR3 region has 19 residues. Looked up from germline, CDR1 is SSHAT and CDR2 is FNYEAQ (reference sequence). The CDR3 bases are TGTGCCAGCAGCTTAGCGCCAGGGAGTGGACTAGACGGTAGCGGGGAGCTGTTTTTT. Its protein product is CASSLAPGSGLDGSGELFF.

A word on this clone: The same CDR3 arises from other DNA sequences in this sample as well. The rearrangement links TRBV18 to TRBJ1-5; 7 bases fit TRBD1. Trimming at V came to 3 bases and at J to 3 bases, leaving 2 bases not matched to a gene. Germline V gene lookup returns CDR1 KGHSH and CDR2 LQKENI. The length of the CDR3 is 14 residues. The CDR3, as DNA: TGTGCCAGCTCACCTGGACAGGCCAATCAGCCCCAGCATTTT. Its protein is CASSPGQANQPQHF.

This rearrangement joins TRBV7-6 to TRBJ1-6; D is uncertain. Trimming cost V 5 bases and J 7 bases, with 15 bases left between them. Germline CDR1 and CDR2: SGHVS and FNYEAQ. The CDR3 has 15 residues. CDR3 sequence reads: CASSLRGAENSPLHF. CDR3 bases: TGTGCCAGCAGCCTTCGGGGTGCGGAAAATTCACCCCTCCACTTT.

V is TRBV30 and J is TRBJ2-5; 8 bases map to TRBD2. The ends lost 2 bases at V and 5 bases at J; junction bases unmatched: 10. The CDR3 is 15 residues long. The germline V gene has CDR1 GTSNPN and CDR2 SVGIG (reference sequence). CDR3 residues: CAWSYRSGSKETQYF. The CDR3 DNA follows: TGTGCCTGGAGTTACCGCAGCGGGAGTAAGGAGACCCAGTACTTC. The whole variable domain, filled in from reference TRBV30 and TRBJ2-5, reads SQTIHQWPATLVQPVGSPLSLECTVEGTSNPNLYWYRQAAGRGLQLLFYSVGIGQISSEVPQNLSASRPQDRQFILSSKKLLLSDSGFYLCAWSYRSGSKETQYFGPGTRLLVL.

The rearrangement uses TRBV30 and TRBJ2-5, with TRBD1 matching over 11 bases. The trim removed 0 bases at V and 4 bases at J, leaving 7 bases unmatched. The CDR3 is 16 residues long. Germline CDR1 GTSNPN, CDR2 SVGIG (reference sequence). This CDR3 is CAWSVKDRGLGETQYF. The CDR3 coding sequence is TGTGCCTGGAGTGTAAAGGACAGGGGGCTCGGAGAGACCCAGTACTTC.

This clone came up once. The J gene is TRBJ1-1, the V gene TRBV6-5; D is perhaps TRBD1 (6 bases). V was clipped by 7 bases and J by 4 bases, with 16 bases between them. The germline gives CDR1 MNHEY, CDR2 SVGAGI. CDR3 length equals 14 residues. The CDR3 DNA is TGTGCCAGCATTCTACAGGGTGGTGGCACTGAAGCTTTCTTT. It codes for CASILQGGGTEAFF.

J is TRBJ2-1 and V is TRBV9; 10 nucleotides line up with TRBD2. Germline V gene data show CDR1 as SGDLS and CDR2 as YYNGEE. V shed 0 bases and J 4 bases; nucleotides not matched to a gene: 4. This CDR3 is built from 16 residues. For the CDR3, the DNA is TGTGCCAGCAGCGTAGTTGGGACTAGCGTTTACAATGAGCAGTTCTTC. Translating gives CASSVVGTSVYNEQFF.

Here the CDR3 reads CASSTVTGSYGYTF. In nucleotides, the CDR3 is TGTGCCAGCAGCACAGTCACAGGGAGCTATGGCTACACCTTC. The rearrangement links TRBV7-9 to TRBJ1-2; a weak D match, TRBD1 (6 bases). The CDR3 has 14 residues. Germline CDR1 SEHNR, CDR2 FQNEAQ (reference sequence). Trimming removed 5 bases at V and 4 bases at J, with 14 bases between.

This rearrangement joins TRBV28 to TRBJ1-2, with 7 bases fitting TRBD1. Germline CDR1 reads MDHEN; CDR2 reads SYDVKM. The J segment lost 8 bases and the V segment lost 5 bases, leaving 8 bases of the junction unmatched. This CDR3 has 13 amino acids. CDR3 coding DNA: TGTGCCAGCAGTGTAGACAGGGAAAGAGGCTACACCTTC. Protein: CASSVDRERGYTF.

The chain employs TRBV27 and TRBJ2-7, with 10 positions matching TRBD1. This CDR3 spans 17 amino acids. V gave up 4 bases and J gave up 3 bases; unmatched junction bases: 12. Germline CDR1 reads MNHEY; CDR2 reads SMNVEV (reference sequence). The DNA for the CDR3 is TGTGCCAGCAGTTATCAGGGTATCGGGACAGGGGACTACGAGCAGTACTTC. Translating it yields CASSYQGIGTGDYEQYF.

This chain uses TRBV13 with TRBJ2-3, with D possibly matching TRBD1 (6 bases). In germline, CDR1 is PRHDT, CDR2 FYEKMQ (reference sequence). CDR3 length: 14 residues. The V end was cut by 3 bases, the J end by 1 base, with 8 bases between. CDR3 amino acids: CASSFWGRTDTQYF. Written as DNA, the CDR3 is TGTGCCAGCAGCTTCTGGGGGCGCACAGATACGCAGTATTTT.

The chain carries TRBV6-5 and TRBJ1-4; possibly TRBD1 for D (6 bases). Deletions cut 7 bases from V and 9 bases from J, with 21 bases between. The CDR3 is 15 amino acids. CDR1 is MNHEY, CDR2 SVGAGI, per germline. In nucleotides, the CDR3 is TGTGCCAGCAAGCGGGACACGGAGGGAAGCAAAAAACTGTTTTTT. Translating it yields CASKRDTEGSKKLFF.

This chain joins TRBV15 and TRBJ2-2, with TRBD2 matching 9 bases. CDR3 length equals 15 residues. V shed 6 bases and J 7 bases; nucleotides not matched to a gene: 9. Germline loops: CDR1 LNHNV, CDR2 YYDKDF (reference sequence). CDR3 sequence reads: CATSLVAGADGELFF. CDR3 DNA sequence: TGTGCCACCAGTCTGGTAGCGGGAGCGGACGGGGAGCTGTTTTTT.

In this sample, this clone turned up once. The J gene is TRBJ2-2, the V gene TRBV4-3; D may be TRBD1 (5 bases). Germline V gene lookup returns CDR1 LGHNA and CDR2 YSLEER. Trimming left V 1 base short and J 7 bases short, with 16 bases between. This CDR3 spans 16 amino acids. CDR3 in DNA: TGCGCCAGCAGCCAAGCTGTGGGGCAAGAGGTCGGGGAGCTGTTTTTT. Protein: CASSQAVGQEVGELFF.

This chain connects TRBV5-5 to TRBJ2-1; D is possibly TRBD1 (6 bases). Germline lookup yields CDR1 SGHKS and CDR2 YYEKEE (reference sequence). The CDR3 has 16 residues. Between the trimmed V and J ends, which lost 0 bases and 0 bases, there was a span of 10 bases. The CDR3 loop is CASSLEGVGSYNEQFF. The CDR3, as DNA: TGTGCCAGCAGCTTGGAGGGGGTAGGCTCCTACAATGAGCAGTTCTTC. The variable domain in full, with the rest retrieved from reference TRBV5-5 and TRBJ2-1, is DAGVTQSPTHLIKTRGQQVTLRCSPISGHKSVSWYQQVLGQGPQFIFQYYEKEERGRGNFPDRFSARQFPNYSSELNVNALLLGDSALYLCASSLEGVGSYNEQFFGPGTRLTVL.

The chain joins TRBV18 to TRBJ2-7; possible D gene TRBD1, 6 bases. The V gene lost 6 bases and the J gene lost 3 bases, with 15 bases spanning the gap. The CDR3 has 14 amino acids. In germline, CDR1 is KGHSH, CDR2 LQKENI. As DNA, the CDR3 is TGTGCCAGCTCGTACTCAGGGGCCCACTACGAGCAGTACTTC. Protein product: CASSYSGAHYEQYF.

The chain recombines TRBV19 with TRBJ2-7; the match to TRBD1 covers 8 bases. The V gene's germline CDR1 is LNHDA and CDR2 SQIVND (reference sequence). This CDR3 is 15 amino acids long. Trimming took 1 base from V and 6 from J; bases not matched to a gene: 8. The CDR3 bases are TGTGCCAGTAGTATAGTTGCAGGGGGCCGTGTCGAGCAGTACTTC. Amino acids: CASSIVAGGRVEQYF.

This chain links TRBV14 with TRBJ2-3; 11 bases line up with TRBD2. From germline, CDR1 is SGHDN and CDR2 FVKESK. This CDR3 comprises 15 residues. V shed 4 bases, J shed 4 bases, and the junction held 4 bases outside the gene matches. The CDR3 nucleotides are TGTGCCAGCAGCCCGACTAGCGGGAAAGCAGATACGCAGTATTTT. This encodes CASSPTSGKADTQYF.

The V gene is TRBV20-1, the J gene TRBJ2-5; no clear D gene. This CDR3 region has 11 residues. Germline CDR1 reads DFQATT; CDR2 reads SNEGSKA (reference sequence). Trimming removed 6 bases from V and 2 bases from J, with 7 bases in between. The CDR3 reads CSAQDQETQYF. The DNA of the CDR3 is TGCAGTGCGCAGGATCAAGAGACCCAGTACTTC.

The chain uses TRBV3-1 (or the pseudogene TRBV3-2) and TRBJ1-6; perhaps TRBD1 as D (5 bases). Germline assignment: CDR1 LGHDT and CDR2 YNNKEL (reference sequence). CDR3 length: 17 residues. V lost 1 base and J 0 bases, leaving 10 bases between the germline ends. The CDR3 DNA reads TGTGCCAGCAGCCAAGGATACAGGAGCTCCTATAATTCACCCCTCCACTTT. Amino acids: CASSQGYRSSYNSPLHF.